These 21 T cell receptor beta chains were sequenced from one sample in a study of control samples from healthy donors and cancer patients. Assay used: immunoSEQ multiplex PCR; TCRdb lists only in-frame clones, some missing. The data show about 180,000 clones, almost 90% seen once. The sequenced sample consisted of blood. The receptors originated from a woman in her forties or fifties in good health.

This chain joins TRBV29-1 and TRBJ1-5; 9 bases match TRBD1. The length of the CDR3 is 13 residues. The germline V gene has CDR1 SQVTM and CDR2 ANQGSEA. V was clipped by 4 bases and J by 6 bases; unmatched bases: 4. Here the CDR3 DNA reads TGCAGCGTTGGAGGGACAGGGAGTCAGCCCCAGCATTTT. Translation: CSVGGTGSQPQHF.

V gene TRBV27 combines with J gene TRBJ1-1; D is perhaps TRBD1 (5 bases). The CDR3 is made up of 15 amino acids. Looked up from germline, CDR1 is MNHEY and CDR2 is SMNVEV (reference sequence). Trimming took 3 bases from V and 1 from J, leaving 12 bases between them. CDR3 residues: CASSFGGVWNTEAFF. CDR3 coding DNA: TGTGCCAGCAGTTTTGGGGGGGTCTGGAACACTGAAGCTTTCTTT.

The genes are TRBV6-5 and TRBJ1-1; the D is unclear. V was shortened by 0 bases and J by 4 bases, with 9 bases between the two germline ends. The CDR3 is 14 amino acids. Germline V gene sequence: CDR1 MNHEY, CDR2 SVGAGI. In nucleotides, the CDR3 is TGTGCCAGCAGTTACTCGAGTCAGAGCACTGAAGCTTTCTTT. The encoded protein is CASSYSSQSTEAFF.

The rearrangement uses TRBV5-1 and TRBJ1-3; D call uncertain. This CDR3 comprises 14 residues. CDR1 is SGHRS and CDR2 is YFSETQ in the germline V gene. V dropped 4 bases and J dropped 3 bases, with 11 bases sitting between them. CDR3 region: CASSRAADGNTIYF. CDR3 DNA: TGCGCCAGCAGCCGGGCGGCAGATGGAAACACCATATATTTT.

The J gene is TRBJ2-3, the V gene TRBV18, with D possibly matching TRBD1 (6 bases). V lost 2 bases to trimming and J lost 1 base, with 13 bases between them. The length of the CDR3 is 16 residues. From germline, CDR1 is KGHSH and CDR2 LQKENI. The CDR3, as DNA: TGTGCCAGCTCACCAAGGGAACAGGGAGGCACAGATACGCAGTATTTT. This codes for CASSPREQGGTDTQYF.

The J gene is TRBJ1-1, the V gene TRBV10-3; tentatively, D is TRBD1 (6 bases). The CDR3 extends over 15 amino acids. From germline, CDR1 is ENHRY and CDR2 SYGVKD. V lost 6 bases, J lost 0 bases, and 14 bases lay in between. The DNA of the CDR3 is TGTGCCATCAGACGGGGGCTAATCATGAACACTGAAGCTTTCTTT. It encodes CAIRRGLIMNTEAFF.

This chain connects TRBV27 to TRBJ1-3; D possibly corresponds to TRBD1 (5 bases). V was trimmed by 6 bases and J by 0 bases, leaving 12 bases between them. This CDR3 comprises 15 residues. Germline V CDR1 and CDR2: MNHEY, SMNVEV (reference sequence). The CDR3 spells CASRASGHSGNTIYF. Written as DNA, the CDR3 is TGTGCCAGCAGAGCCTCGGGGCACTCTGGAAACACCATATATTTT.

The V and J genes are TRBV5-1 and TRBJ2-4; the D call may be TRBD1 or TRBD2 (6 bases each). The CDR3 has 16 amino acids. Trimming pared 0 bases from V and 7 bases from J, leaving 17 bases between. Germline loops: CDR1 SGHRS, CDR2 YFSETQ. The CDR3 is CASSLEGGRRVNIQYF. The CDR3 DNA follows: TGCGCCAGCAGCTTGGAAGGGGGGCGTAGAGTGAACATTCAGTACTTC.

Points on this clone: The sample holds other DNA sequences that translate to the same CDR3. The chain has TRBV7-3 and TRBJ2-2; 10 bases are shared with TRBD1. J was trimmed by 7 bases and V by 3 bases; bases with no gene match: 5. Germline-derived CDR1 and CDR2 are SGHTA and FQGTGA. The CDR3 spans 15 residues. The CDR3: CASSLTGGSSGELFF. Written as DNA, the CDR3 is TGTGCCAGCAGCTTGACAGGGGGCTCGAGCGGGGAGCTGTTTTTT.

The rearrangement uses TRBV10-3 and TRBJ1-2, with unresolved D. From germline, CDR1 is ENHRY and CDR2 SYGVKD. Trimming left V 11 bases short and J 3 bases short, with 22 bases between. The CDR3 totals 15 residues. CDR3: CAARPQVTLDYGYTF. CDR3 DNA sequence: TGTGCCGCCCGCCCCCAGGTGACGCTAGACTATGGCTACACCTTC.

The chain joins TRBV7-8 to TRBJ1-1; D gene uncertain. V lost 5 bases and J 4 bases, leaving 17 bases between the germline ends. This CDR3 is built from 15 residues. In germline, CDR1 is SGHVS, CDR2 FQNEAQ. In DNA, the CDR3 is TGTGCCAGCAGCCCCCTGGCGTCTCGGCTCACTGAAGCTTTCTTT. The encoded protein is CASSPLASRLTEAFF.

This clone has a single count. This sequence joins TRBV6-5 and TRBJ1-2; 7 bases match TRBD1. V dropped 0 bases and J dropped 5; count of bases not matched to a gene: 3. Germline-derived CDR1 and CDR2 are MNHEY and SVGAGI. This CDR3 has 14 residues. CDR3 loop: CASSYSTGPYGYTF. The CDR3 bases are TGTGCCAGCAGTTACTCGACAGGGCCATATGGCTACACCTTC.

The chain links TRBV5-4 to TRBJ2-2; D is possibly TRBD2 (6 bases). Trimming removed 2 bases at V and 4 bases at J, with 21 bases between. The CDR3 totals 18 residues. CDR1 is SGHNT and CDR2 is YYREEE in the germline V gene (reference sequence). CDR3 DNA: TGTGCCAGCAGCTTCACCCCCGGGGGAGGCCGTTTCACCGGGGAGCTGTTTTTT. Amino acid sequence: CASSFTPGGGRFTGELFF.

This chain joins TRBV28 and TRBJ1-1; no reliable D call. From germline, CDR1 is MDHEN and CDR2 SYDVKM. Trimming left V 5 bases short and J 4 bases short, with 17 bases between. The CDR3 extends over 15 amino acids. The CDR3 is CASSPPRAEGTEAFF. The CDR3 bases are TGTGCCAGCAGTCCCCCCCGGGCGGAAGGCACTGAAGCTTTCTTT.

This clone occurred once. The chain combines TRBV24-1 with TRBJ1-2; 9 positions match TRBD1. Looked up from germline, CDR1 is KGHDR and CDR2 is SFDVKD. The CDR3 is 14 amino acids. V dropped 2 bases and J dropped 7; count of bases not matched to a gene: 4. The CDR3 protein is CATSDSTGGIGYTF. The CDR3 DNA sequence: TGTGCCACCAGTGATTCGACAGGGGGGATTGGCTACACCTTC.

The CDR3 DNA follows: TGCGCCAGCAGCCCCGACAGCCACTCCCGGTACGAGCAGTACTTC. Protein product: CASSPDSHSRYEQYF. This chain joins TRBV5-1 and TRBJ2-7; perhaps TRBD1 as D (5 bases). Germline V gives CDR1 SGHRS, CDR2 YFSETQ. The CDR3 consists of 15 residues. The V end was cut by 4 bases, the J end by 4 bases, with 18 bases between.

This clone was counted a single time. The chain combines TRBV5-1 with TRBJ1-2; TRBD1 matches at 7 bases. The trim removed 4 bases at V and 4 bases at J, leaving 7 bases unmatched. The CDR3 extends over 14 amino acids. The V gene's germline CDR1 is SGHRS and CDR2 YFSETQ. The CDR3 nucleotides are TGCGCCAGCAGCCCGCGGGACAGATTCTATGGCTACACCTTC. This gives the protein CASSPRDRFYGYTF.

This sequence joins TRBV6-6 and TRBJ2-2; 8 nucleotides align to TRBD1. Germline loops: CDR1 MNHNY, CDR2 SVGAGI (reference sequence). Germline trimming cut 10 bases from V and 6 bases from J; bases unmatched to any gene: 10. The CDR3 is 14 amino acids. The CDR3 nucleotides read TGTGCCATCACACAGGGGGGACTGGCCGGGGAGCTGTTTTTT. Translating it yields CAITQGGLAGELFF.

CDR3 region: CASSLNPTGELFF. The CDR3 DNA follows: TGTGCCAGCAGCTTAAATCCCACCGGGGAGCTGTTTTTT. The chain carries TRBV7-2 and TRBJ2-2, with unresolved D. CDR1 and CDR2 from the germline V gene are SGHTA and FQGNSA. The CDR3 has 13 residues. Trimming pared 2 bases from V and 4 bases from J, leaving 5 bases between.

In DNA, the CDR3 is TGCGCCAGCAGCCAAGACTATGAGTACAGGACAAGCCATAATTCACCCCTCCACTTT. It is translated as CASSQDYEYRTSHNSPLHF. The V call is TRBV4-3, the J call TRBJ1-6; possibly TRBD1 for D (5 bases). The V gene's germline CDR1 is LGHNA and CDR2 YSLEER. V was cut by 0 bases and J by 5 bases, with 20 bases left in between. The CDR3 is 19 amino acids.

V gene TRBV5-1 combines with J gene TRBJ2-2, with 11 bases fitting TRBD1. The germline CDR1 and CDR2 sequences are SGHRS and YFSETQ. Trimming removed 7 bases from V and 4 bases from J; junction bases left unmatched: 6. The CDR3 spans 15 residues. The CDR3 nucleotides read TGCGCCAGCGTCCTGGGACAGGGGGGCACCGGGGAGCTGTTTTTT. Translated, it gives CASVLGQGGTGELFF. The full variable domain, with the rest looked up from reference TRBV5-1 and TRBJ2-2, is KAGVTQTPRYLIKTRGQQVTLSCSPISGHRSVSWYQQTPGQGLQFLFEYFSETQRNKGNFPGRFSGRQFSNSRSEMNVSTLELGDSALYLCASVLGQGGTGELFFGEGSRLTVL.